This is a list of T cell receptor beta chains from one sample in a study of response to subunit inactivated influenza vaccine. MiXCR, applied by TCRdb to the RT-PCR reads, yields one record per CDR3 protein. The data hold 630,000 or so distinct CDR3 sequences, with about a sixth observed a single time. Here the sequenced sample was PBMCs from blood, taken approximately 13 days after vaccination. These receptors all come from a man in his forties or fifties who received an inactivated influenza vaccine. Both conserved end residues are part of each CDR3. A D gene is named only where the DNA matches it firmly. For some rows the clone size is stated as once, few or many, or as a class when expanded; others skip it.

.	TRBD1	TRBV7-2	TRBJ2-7	CASRLTPGQGTEQYF	TGTGCCAGCAGGCTAACACCGGGACAGGGAACCGAGCAGTACTTC
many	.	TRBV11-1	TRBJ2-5	CASSSARDSKETQYF	TGTGCCAGCAGCTCAGCCAGGGATTCGAAAGAGACCCAGTACTTC
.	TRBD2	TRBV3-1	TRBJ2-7	CASSHRKGGGRAPVNEQYF	TGTGCCAGCAGCCACAGAAAGGGGGGCGGGAGGGCCCCCGTGAACGAGCAGTACTTC
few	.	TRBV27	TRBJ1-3	CASRPQGGSGNTIYF	TGTGCCAGCAGACCTCAAGGAGGCTCTGGAAACACCATATATTTT
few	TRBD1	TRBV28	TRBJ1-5	CASSPVRGFTGQPQHF	TGTGCCAGCAGCCCAGTCAGGGGGTTTACGGGTCAGCCCCAGCATTTT
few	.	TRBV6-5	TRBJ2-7	CASSYSALAGEQYF	TGTGCCAGCAGTTACTCGGCGCTAGCAGGCGAGCAGTACTTC
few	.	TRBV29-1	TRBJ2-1	CSSTGSLYNEQFF	TGCAGCTCGACGGGCAGCCTTTACAATGAGCAGTTCTTC
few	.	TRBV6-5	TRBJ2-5	CASSYGLIETQYF	TGTGCCAGCAGTTATGGACTTATCGAGACCCAGTACTTC
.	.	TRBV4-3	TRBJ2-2	CASNGGYLNTGELFF	TGCGCCAGTAACGGGGGTTACCTAAACACCGGGGAGCTGTTTTTT
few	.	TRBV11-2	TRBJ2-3	CASSLVGQTTDTQYF	TGTGCCAGCAGCTTAGTAGGTCAAACCACAGATACGCAGTATTTT
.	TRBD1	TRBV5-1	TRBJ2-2	CASSLVRRGLPGELFF	TGCGCCAGCAGCTTGGTCCGCAGGGGGCTCCCCGGGGAGCTGTTTTTT
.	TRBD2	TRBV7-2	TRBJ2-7	CASLRGGGAYEQYF	TGTGCCAGCCTGCGAGGCGGGGGGGCCTACGAGCAGTACTTC
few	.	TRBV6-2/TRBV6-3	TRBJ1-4	CASSYAPEDGSEHEKLFF	TGTGCCAGCAGTTACGCACCTGAGGACGGAAGCGAACATGAAAAACTGTTTTTT
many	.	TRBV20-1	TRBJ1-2	CSARSPNYGYTF	TGCAGCGCCCGGTCCCCTAACTATGGCTACACCTTC
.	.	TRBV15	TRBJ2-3	CATSEEGAVLDTQYF	TGTGCCACCAGCGAGGAGGGGGCGGTTTTGGATACGCAGTATTTT
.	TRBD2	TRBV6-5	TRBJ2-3	CASSYLAGPSTDTQYF	TGTGCCAGCAGTTACTTAGCGGGCCCTAGCACAGATACGCAGTATTTT